This TCR beta chain appears in the sequencing data of a study of blood T cells in healthy people across ages. Note on this clonotype: Its specificity is unknown.

Primed by a sample-barcoded 5' primer and a J-beta primer mix, a second PCR proceeded for roughly 6 to 12 cycles. TCRdb re-analysed the 5' RACE reads in MiXCR, keeping a single row per CDR3 protein. In the table there are 760,000 or so distinct CDR3 sequences, 20% to 25% of which are singletons. Study observations and caveats: Roughly linear age-related decline in beta diversity appeared, significant by age around 36. When set beside aged donors, long-lived donors presented more naive CD4+ cells and higher diversity.

Every donor gave ten milliliters of peripheral blood. This sample also appeared in a second study, on T cells of mothers and their children. That source adds: Maternal samples each gave over 9 million TCR beta CDR3 reads, and child samples roughly 3.3 million each.

The source of this sequence is a boy between 10 and 17 years old in good health. Sequenced material: blood.

The CDR3 reads CASSLFETEGLEQFF. CDR3 in DNA: TGCGCCAGCAGCTTGTTTGAGACGGAGGGCCTTGAGCAGTTCTTC. The gene calls are TRBV5-1 and TRBJ2-1; a weak D match, TRBD2 (6 bases). In germline, CDR1 is SGHRS, CDR2 YFSETQ. Trimming shortened V by 1 base and J by 9 bases, and 17 bases separated the two germline ends. The CDR3 sequence is 15 residues long.